This T cell receptor beta chain comes out of a study of blood T cells in healthy people across ages. With a J-beta primer mix and a sample-barcoded 5' primer, a second PCR ran about 7 to 12 cycles. MiXCR, applied by TCRdb to the 5' RACE reads, yields one record per CDR3 protein. The profile shows hundreds of thousands of distinct CDR3 sequences, about 47% of them singletons. Germline CDR1 reads SGHRS; CDR2 reads YFSETQ. CDR3 length: 13 amino acids. The sample consisted of blood. This receptor was identified in a man aged 80 or over in good health. The rearrangement joins TRBV5-1 to TRBJ2-1; unclear D gene. Judging by the DNA end, TRBJ2-7 fits better; the J call may be wrong. The CDR3 loop is CASSPISYNEQYF. For the CDR3, the DNA is TGCGCCAGCAGTCCCATCTCCTACAATGAGCAGTACTTC.